The 27 T cell receptor beta chains below come from one sample, sequenced in a study of blood T cell repertoires in COVID-19. Here immunoSEQ multiplex PCR was the method, and the copy in TCRdb shows in-frame clones only, minus some. The data show some 240,000 clones, around 90% seen once. Input material: peripheral blood. These receptors came from a man in his sixties with COVID-19, enrolled during active disease.

This clone occurred once. The gene calls are TRBV14 and TRBJ1-2, with unresolved D. Trimming took 4 bases from V and 2 from J, leaving 8 bases between them. The CDR3 loop spans 13 amino acids. CDR1 is SGHDN, CDR2 FVKESK, per germline. CDR3 DNA: TGTGCCAGCAGCCCCGGGAAAAACTATGGCTACACCTTC. Translating it yields CASSPGKNYGYTF.

This sequence joins TRBV5-1 and TRBJ2-1; 7 bases agree with TRBD2. The trim removed 4 bases at V and 7 bases at J, leaving 11 bases unmatched. The CDR3 contains 15 residues. Germline lookup yields CDR1 SGHRS and CDR2 YFSETQ. CDR3 sequence reads: CASSPRGERGNEQFF. CDR3 in DNA: TGCGCCAGCAGCCCCCGGGGGGAGCGTGGAAATGAGCAGTTCTTC.

The chain carries TRBV7-8 and TRBJ1-3, with unresolved D. The CDR3 totals 16 residues. Germline V lookup: CDR1 SGHVS, CDR2 FQNEAQ. Deletions cut 4 bases from V and 0 bases from J, with 13 bases between. In DNA, the CDR3 is TGTGCCAGCAGCTCAAAGCGGTGGGACTCTGGAAACACCATATATTTT. It translates to CASSSKRWDSGNTIYF.

This chain links TRBV19 with TRBJ1-1, with a tentative D call TRBD1 (5 bases). This CDR3 has 14 amino acids. CDR1 is LNHDA and CDR2 is SQIVND in the germline V gene (reference sequence). Trimming took 7 bases from V and 4 from J, leaving 16 bases between them. CDR3 DNA sequence: TGTGCCAGTACCCCTTCGGCGGGGGGCACTGAAGCTTTCTTT. Its translation: CASTPSAGGTEAFF.

This clone was recorded a few times. The chain uses TRBV5-4 and TRBJ2-7; possible D gene TRBD2, 5 bases. CDR1 and CDR2 (germline): SGHNT, YYREEE (reference sequence). Trimming removed 0 bases at V and 1 base at J, with 8 bases between. There are 14 residues in the CDR3. CDR3 sequence reads: CASSLDGGSYEQYF. The DNA of the CDR3 is TGTGCCAGCAGCTTGGATGGAGGATCCTACGAGCAGTACTTC.

The chain uses TRBV23-1 and TRBJ1-5; D is perhaps TRBD1 (6 bases). TRBV23-1 is annotated as an ORF whose role is uncertain. The CDR3 is 17 amino acids. The ends were cut back, 5 bases at V and 4 bases at J, with 21 bases in the middle. CDR3 region: CASSWAGAPFWNQPQHF. CDR3 in DNA: TGCGCCAGCAGTTGGGCAGGGGCACCTTTTTGGAATCAGCCCCAGCATTTT.

The rearrangement uses TRBV7-2 and TRBJ1-3; no clear D gene. Germline CDR1 and CDR2: SGHTA and FQGNSA. The CDR3 spans 14 residues. V was shortened by 2 bases and J by 0 bases, with 5 bases between the two germline ends. The CDR3 region has the DNA TGTGCCAGCAGCTTATCTTTCTCTGGAAACACCATATATTTT. Its translation: CASSLSFSGNTIYF.

The CDR3 nucleotides read TGCGCCAGCAGCTCGAGCGGACAGGGAGGCCACACCGGGGAGCTGTTTTTT. Translating gives CASSSSGQGGHTGELFF. The J gene is TRBJ2-2, the V gene TRBV5-1; 8 nucleotides match TRBD1. V gave up 3 bases and J gave up 3 bases; unmatched junction bases: 10. The CDR3 runs 17 residues. In germline, CDR1 is SGHRS, CDR2 YFSETQ.

The V call is TRBV3-1 (or the pseudogene TRBV3-2), the J call TRBJ1-4; TRBD1 agrees at 10 bases. Per the germline V gene, CDR1 is LGHDT and CDR2 is YNNKEL (reference sequence). There are 15 residues in the CDR3. V dropped 4 bases and J dropped 8; count of bases not matched to a gene: 7. CDR3 in DNA: TGTGCCAGCAGCCCGCGGGACAGGGGAGGAGAAAAACTGTTTTTT. It specifies CASSPRDRGGEKLFF.

The rearrangement uses TRBV12-3 or TRBV12-4 and TRBJ2-2, with TRBD1 matching over 8 bases. V was pared by 7 bases and J by 6 bases, with 4 bases of the junction left unmatched. The CDR3 sequence is 13 residues long. The CDR3 nucleotides read TGTGCCAGCACCTTGGACAGGGCCGGGGAGCTGTTTTTT. This gives the protein CASTLDRAGELFF.

The chain employs TRBV5-1 and TRBJ2-6; 8 bases fit TRBD2. This CDR3 contains 22 residues. The V and J ends lost 2 bases and 1 base, in that order; junction bases with no gene match: 20. CDR1 SGHRS and CDR2 YFSETQ come from the germline V gene. The CDR3 here is CASSFSSWTSTRPISGANVLTF. The DNA for the CDR3 is TGCGCCAGCAGCTTTAGTTCGTGGACTAGCACCCGTCCAATTTCTGGGGCCAACGTCCTGACTTTC.

V usage is TRBV15 and J usage is TRBJ2-7, with D perhaps matching TRBD2 (5 bases). Trimming cost V 9 bases and J 2 bases, with 17 bases left between them. Germline V lookup: CDR1 LNHNV, CDR2 YYDKDF (reference sequence). The CDR3 spans 14 residues. As DNA, the CDR3 is TGTGCCACGCAGGTGAGGACTGGAACCTACGAGCAGTACTTC. It encodes CATQVRTGTYEQYF.

V usage is TRBV7-6 and J usage is TRBJ2-1; 7 bases line up with TRBD2. The V gene's germline CDR1 is SGHVS and CDR2 FNYEAQ. The CDR3 is 16 residues long. Trimming removed 5 bases from V and 2 bases from J; junction bases left unmatched: 9. The DNA for the CDR3 is TGTGCCAGCAGCCCCCGGGGGGAGGAGACCTACAATGAGCAGTTCTTC. Its translation: CASSPRGEETYNEQFF.

The V gene is TRBV7-9, the J gene TRBJ2-1; TRBD2 aligns across 11 bases. V shed 1 base, J shed 5 bases, and the junction held 7 bases outside the gene matches. The CDR3 sequence is 17 residues long. The V gene's germline CDR1 is SEHNR and CDR2 FQNEAQ (reference sequence). CDR3 coding DNA: TGTGCCAGCAGCTTAGGCGCATCGGGACTAGCGGACAATGAGCAGTTCTTC. This gives the protein CASSLGASGLADNEQFF. Combining the CDR3 with reference TRBV7-9 and TRBJ2-1 gives the whole variable domain DTGVSQNPRHKITKRGQNVTFRCDPISEHNRLYWYRQTLGQGPEFLTYFQNEAQLEKSRLLSDRFSAERPKGSFSTLEIQRTEQGDSAMYLCASSLGASGLADNEQFFGPGTRLTVL.

The V call is TRBV11-2, the J call TRBJ1-6; 9 bases map to TRBD1. Germline values: CDR1 SGHAT, CDR2 FQNNGV. The CDR3 spans 15 residues. The J segment lost 5 bases and the V segment lost 4 bases, leaving 3 bases of the junction unmatched. CDR3 residues: CASSSRDRDNSPLHF. For the CDR3, the DNA is TGTGCCAGCAGCTCCCGGGACAGGGATAATTCACCCCTCCACTTT.

This chain connects TRBV24-1 to TRBJ1-1, with D perhaps matching TRBD1 (6 bases). CDR3 length: 14 amino acids. The germline gives CDR1 KGHDR, CDR2 SFDVKD. V lost 4 bases and J 6 bases, leaving 14 bases between the germline ends. CDR3 region: CATSERGGWAEAFF. DNA of the CDR3: TGTGCCACCAGTGAAAGGGGGGGGTGGGCTGAAGCTTTCTTT.

The V gene is TRBV5-1, the J gene TRBJ1-1; maybe TRBD1 (5 bases). V was cut by 4 bases and J by 1 base, with 14 bases left in between. CDR3 length: 15 residues. Germline CDR1 is SGHRS and CDR2 is YFSETQ. CDR3 nucleotide sequence: TGCGCCAGCAGCCCTGACGCGGGGACGAACACTGAAGCTTTCTTT. Protein product: CASSPDAGTNTEAFF.

V and J are TRBV5-1 and TRBJ2-3; tentatively, D is TRBD1 (6 bases). The germline CDR1 and CDR2 sequences are SGHRS and YFSETQ. With 4 bases removed from V and 3 bases from J, the gap between germline ends came to 18 bases. This CDR3 has 16 residues. CDR3 nucleotide sequence: TGCGCCAGCAGCCTTACAGGGAATTCACCAACAGATACGCAGTATTTT. This sequence encodes CASSLTGNSPTDTQYF. Looking up the rest from reference TRBV5-1 and TRBJ2-3 gives the full variable domain: KAGVTQTPRYLIKTRGQQVTLSCSPISGHRSVSWYQQTPGQGLQFLFEYFSETQRNKGNFPGRFSGRQFSNSRSEMNVSTLELGDSALYLCASSLTGNSPTDTQYFGPGTRLTVL.

The rearrangement uses TRBV2 and TRBJ2-3; TRBD2 is a possible D gene (5 bases). Between the trimmed V and J ends, which lost 5 bases and 6 bases, there was a span of 15 bases. The length of the CDR3 is 14 residues. Germline values: CDR1 SNHLY, CDR2 FYNNEI. The CDR3 sequence is CASSPHSGVDTQYF. CDR3 nucleotides: TGTGCCAGCAGTCCTCATTCCGGGGTGGATACGCAGTATTTT.

The chain recombines TRBV6-1 with TRBJ1-1; D possibly corresponds to TRBD1 (6 bases). V lost 2 bases, J lost 4 bases, and 17 bases lay in between. Germline V gives CDR1 MNHNS, CDR2 SASEGT. This CDR3 comprises 16 residues. The CDR3 region is CASSERQGRLGTEAFF. The CDR3 DNA is TGTGCCAGCAGTGAAAGGCAGGGGCGGTTGGGCACTGAAGCTTTCTTT.

V usage is TRBV6-2 or TRBV6-3 and J usage is TRBJ2-3; 8 bases map to TRBD2. Germline CDR1 MNHEY, CDR2 SVGEGT. Trimming at V came to 3 bases and at J to 6 bases, leaving 5 bases not matched to a gene. The CDR3 totals 14 residues. CDR3: CASSYQAGVDTQYF. The CDR3 DNA follows: TGTGCCAGCAGTTATCAAGCGGGAGTGGATACGCAGTATTTT.

This clone was seen only once. This chain connects TRBV10-3 to TRBJ2-1, with 12 bases lining up with TRBD2. J lost 1 base, V lost 5 bases, and 9 bases had no gene match. CDR3 length: 18 residues. CDR1 ENHRY and CDR2 SYGVKD come from the germline V gene. The DNA of the CDR3 is TGTGCCATCAGTCGATCCCTAGCGGGGGGGCGATCCTACAATGAGCAGTTCTTC. Translating gives CAISRSLAGGRSYNEQFF.

This clone was counted a single time. This chain connects TRBV5-1 to TRBJ1-5; a weak D match, TRBD1 (6 bases). The CDR3 totals 14 residues. Trimming pared 4 bases from V and 6 bases from J, leaving 14 bases between. In germline, CDR1 is SGHRS, CDR2 YFSETQ. The CDR3 sequence is CASSPTGYGQPQHF. In DNA, the CDR3 is TGCGCCAGCAGCCCAACAGGGTACGGTCAGCCCCAGCATTTT.

The chain recombines TRBV7-2 with TRBJ2-3, with a weak D call TRBD1 (6 bases). The germline V gene has CDR1 SGHTA and CDR2 FQGNSA. The CDR3 has 14 residues. Trimming pared 5 bases from V and 2 bases from J, leaving 11 bases between. The CDR3 spells CASSRGQTTDTQYF. The DNA of the CDR3 is TGTGCCAGCAGCCGCGGACAGACCACAGATACGCAGTATTTT.

The chain is built from TRBV19 and TRBJ2-7; weak D call: TRBD2 (6 bases). CDR3 length equals 12 residues. V was shortened by 3 bases and J by 9 bases, with 12 bases between the two germline ends. Germline loops: CDR1 LNHDA, CDR2 SQIVND (reference sequence). In DNA form, the CDR3 reads TGTGCCAGTAGTATGGGGCAGGAGGGGCAGTACTTC. Protein product: CASSMGQEGQYF. Full variable domain (missing parts from reference TRBV19 and TRBJ2-7): DGGITQSPKYLFRKEGQNVTLSCEQNLNHDAMYWYRQDPGQGLRLIYYSQIVNDFQKGDIAEGYSVSREKKESFPLTVTSAQKNPTAFYLCASSMGQEGQYFGPGTRLTVT.

CDR3 DNA sequence: TGCGCCAGCAGAGCCGGGGACTTTTCGGATGGACAGGGGGGAGCAGATACGCAGTATTTT. Protein product: CASRAGDFSDGQGGADTQYF. This rearrangement joins TRBV5-1 to TRBJ2-3; 10 bases agree with TRBD1. Losses at the gene ends were 5 bases for V and 4 bases for J; bases not matched to a gene: 22. CDR1 and CDR2 from the germline V gene are SGHRS and YFSETQ. The CDR3 runs 20 residues.

This chain uses TRBV23-1 with TRBJ1-2; D is possibly TRBD1 (5 bases). TRBV23-1 is identified as an open reading frame with a role that is uncertain. The CDR3 spans 14 residues. V lost 4 bases to trimming and J lost 3 bases, with 12 bases between them. The CDR3 DNA sequence: TGCGCCAGCAGTCCCGGGACTCAAGACTATGGCTACACCTTC. Protein: CASSPGTQDYGYTF.